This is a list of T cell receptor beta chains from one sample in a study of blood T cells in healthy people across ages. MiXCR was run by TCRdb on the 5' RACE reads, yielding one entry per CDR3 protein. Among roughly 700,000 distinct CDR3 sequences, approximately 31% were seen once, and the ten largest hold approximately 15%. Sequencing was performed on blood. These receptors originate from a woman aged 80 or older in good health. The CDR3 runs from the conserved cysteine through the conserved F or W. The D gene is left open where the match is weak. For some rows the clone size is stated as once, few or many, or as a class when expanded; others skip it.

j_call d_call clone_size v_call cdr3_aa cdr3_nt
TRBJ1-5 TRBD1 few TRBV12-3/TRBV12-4 CASGTGGLQPQHF TGTGCCAGCGGGACAGGGGGCCTGCAGCCCCAGCATTTT
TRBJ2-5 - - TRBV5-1 CASSLGLAMEAQYF TGCGCCAGCAGCTTGGGTCTAGCGATGGAGGCCCAGTACTTC
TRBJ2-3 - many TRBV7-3 CASSESYRSDTQYF TGTGCCAGCAGTGAAAGTTATAGATCAGATACGCAGTATTTT
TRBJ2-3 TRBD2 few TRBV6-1 CASTVGLAGGSADTQYF TGTGCCAGCACTGTCGGACTAGCGGGGGGGAGCGCAGATACGCAGTATTTT
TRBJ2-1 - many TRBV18 CASSPPGTNEQFF TGTGCCAGCTCACCACCGGGGACCAATGAGCAGTTCTTC
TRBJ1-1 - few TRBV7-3 CASSLTGRGGGTEAFF TGTGCCAGCAGCTTAACCGGACGAGGGGGAGGAACTGAAGCTTTCTTT
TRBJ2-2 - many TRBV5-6 CASSGEGGHPTGELFF TGTGCCAGCAGCGGTGAGGGGGGACACCCCACCGGGGAGCTGTTTTTT
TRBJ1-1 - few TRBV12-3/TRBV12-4 CASGRPPEVEAFF TGTGCCAGCGGCCGGCCCCCGGAAGTCGAAGCTTTCTTT
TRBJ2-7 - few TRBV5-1 CASSLGGGAGYNEQYF TGCGCCAGCAGCTTGGGTGGGGGGGCCGGATACAATGAGCAGTACTTC
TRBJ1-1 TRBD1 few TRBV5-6 CASSLTGGGFVNTEAFF TGTGCCAGCAGCTTGACAGGGGGCGGTTTCGTGAACACTGAAGCTTTCTTT
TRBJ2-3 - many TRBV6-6 CASTHGAPFPDTQYF TGTGCCAGCACTCATGGAGCTCCCTTCCCAGATACGCAGTATTTT
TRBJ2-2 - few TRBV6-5 CASRGPAVGELFF TGTGCCAGTCGGGGCCCTGCGGTCGGGGAGCTGTTTTTT
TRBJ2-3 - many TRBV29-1 CSVGDGTDTQYF TGCAGCGTCGGGGACGGCACAGATACGCAGTATTTT
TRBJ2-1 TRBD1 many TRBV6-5 CASSLGQARDEQFF TGTGCCAGCAGCCTAGGACAGGCCCGGGATGAGCAGTTCTTC
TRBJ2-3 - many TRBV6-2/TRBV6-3 CASSPLGGAGTDTQYF TGTGCCAGCAGTCCCCTAGGGGGGGCAGGCACAGATACGCAGTATTTT